This section outlines one T cell receptor (beta chain) sequence together with its context. The ends were cut back, 4 bases at V and 2 bases at J, with 15 bases in the middle. There are 16 residues in the CDR3. Germline assignment: CDR1 SGHRS and CDR2 YFSETQ. Sequenced by immunoSEQ multiplex PCR; TCRdb stores in-frame clones only, minus some. The repertoire holds millions of clones, around 95% seen once, with approximately 0.13% in the top ten. This record belongs to a study of shared clonotypes between healthy human individuals. The sequenced sample consisted of naive CD4+ T cells sorted from blood. As to subset: CD45RA+ positively selected. The source of this sequence is a man aged 18 to 29 in good health. This rearrangement joins TRBV5-1 to TRBJ2-2; D not certain. The CDR3 sequence is CASSPRPQTNTGELFF. Here the CDR3 DNA reads TGCGCCAGCAGCCCACGGCCCCAGACTAACACCGGGGAGCTGTTTTTT.